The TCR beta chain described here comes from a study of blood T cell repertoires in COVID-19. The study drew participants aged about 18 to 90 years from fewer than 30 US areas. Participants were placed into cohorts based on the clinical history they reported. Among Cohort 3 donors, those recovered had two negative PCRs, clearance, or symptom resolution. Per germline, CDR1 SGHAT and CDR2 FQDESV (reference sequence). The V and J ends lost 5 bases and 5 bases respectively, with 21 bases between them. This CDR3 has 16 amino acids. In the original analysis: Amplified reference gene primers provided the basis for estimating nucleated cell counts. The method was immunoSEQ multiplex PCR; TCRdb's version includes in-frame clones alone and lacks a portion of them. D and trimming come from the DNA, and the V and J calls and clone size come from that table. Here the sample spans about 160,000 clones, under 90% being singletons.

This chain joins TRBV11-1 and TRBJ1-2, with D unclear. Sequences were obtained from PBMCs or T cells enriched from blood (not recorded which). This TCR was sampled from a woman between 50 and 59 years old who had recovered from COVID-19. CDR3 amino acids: CASSPYGDQKTYGYTF. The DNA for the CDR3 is TGTGCCAGCAGCCCCTACGGGGATCAAAAGACGTATGGCTACACCTTC. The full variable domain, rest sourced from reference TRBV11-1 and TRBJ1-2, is EAEVAQSPRYKITEKSQAVAFWCDPISGHATLYWYRQILGQGPELLVQFQDESVVDDSQLPKDRFSAERLKGVDSTLKIQPAELGDSAMYLCASSPYGDQKTYGYTFGSGTRLTVV.